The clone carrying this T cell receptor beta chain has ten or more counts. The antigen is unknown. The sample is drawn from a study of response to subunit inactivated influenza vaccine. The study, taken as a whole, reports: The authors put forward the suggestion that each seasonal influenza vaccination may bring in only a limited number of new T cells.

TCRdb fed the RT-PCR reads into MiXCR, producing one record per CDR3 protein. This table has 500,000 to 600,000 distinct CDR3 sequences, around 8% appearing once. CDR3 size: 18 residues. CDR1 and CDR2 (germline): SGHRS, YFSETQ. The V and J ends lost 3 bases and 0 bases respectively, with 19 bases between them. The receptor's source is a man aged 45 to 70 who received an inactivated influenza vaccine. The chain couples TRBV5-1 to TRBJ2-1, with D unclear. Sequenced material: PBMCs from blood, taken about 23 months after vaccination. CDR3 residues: CASSSSLSHPNSYNEQFF. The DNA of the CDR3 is TGCGCCAGCAGCTCCTCCCTTAGCCACCCGAACTCCTACAATGAGCAGTTCTTC.